This record looks at one T cell receptor beta chain sequence and its context. Only in-frame clones appear in the TCRdb table, and some are missing; sequencing was by immunoSEQ multiplex PCR. This table holds more than 95,000 clones, around 89% found once. This sample stems from a study of PD-L1 blockade in urothelial cancer. The time point was: peripheral blood 6 weeks after treatment start. CDR1 is SGHDT and CDR2 is YYEEEE in the germline V gene. The CDR3 totals 13 residues. The J segment lost 4 bases and the V segment lost 4 bases, leaving 3 bases of the junction unmatched. Sample: PBMCs, taken around atezolizumab (anti-PD-L1) treatment. The rearrangement links TRBV5-6 to TRBJ1-1, with 8 bases lining up with TRBD1. The clonotype originates from a man aged 55 to 69 with urothelial cancer. The CDR3 loop reads CASSQGAGTEAFF. The CDR3 nucleotides read TGTGCCAGCAGCCAGGGGGCGGGCACTGAAGCTTTCTTT.